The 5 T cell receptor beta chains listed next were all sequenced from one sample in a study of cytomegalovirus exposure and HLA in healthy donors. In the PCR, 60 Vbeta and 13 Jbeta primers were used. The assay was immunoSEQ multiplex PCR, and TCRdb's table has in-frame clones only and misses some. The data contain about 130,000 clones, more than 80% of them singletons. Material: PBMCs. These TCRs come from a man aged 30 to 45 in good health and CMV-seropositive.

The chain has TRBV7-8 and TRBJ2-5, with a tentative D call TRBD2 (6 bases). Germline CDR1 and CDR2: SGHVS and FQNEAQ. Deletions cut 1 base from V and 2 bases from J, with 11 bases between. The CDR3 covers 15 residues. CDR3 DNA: TGTGCCAGCAGCTTAGGCGGGACTTTTCAAGAGACCCAGTACTTC. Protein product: CASSLGGTFQETQYF.

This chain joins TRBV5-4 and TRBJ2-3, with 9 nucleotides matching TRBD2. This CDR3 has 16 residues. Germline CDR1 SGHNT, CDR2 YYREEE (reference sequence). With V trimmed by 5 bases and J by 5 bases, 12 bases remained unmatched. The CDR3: CASSSYGGGAGDTQYF. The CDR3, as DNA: TGTGCCAGCAGTTCCTACGGCGGGGGGGCCGGAGATACGCAGTATTTT.

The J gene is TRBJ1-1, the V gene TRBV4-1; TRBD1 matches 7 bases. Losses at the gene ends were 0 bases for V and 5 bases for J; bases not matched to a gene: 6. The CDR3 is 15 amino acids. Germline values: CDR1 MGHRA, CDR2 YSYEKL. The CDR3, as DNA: TGCGCCAGCAGCCAAGAGAGGGGGCTCGGGACTGAAGCTTTCTTT. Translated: CASSQERGLGTEAFF.

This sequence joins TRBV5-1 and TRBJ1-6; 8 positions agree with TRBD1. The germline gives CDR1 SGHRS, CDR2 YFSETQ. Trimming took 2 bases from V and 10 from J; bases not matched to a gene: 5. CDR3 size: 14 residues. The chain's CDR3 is CASSFDRGSSPLHF. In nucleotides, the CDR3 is TGCGCCAGCAGCTTCGACAGGGGAAGCTCACCCCTCCACTTT.

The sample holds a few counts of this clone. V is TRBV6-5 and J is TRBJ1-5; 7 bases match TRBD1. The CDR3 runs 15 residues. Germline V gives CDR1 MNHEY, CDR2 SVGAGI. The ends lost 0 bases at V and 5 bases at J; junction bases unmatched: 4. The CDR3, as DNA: TGTGCCAGCAGTTACTCGACAGGGAACCATCAGCCCCAGCATTTT. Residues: CASSYSTGNHQPQHF.